Listed below are T cell receptor beta chains from one sample, sequenced in a study of regulatory T cells in long-lasting Graves disease. MiXCR was run by TCRdb on the multiplex PCR reads, yielding one entry per CDR3 protein. This sample carries some 220,000 distinct CDR3 sequences, approximately 18% of them seen once, and the ten largest clones take roughly 10%. This sample also appeared in a second study, on T cells in Graves' hyperthyroidism and ophthalmopathy.

The sequencing here drew on peripheral blood mononuclear cells (PBMCs), taken at new diagnosis, from a patient treated with antithyroid drugs. The receptors originated from a young woman with Graves disease. Both conserved end residues are part of each CDR3. The D gene is left open where the match is weak. The size of a clone is reported for some rows only, either as once, few or many, or as a class for expanded clones.

d_call: NA; clone_size: once; cdr3_length: 15; v_call: TRBV5-6; j_call: TRBJ2-7; cdr3_aa: CASSLGVGTFYEQYF; cdr3_nt: TGTGCCAGCAGCTTGGGCGTCGGAACCTTCTACGAGCAGTACTTC
d_call: TRBD1; clone_size: NA; cdr3_length: 12; v_call: TRBV27; j_call: TRBJ1-4; cdr3_aa: CASSLWTGKLFF; cdr3_nt: TGTGCCAGCAGTTTATGGACAGGGAAACTGTTTTTT
d_call: TRBD1; clone_size: many; cdr3_length: 16; v_call: TRBV19; j_call: TRBJ1-1; cdr3_aa: CASSIDPHRGLPEAFF; cdr3_nt: TGTGCCAGTAGTATAGACCCCCACAGGGGATTGCCTGAAGCTTTCTTT
d_call: TRBD1; clone_size: few; cdr3_length: 17; v_call: TRBV18; j_call: TRBJ1-5; cdr3_aa: CASSPPKTGGIDQPQHF; cdr3_nt: TGTGCCAGCTCACCACCAAAGACAGGGGGCATCGATCAGCCCCAGCATTTT
d_call: NA; clone_size: NA; cdr3_length: 14; v_call: TRBV20-1; j_call: TRBJ2-5; cdr3_aa: CSARSSTDQETQYF; cdr3_nt: TGCAGTGCTAGGTCAAGCACGGATCAAGAGACCCAGTACTTC
d_call: TRBD2; clone_size: NA; cdr3_length: 14; v_call: TRBV20-1; j_call: TRBJ2-3; cdr3_aa: CSALTSGGTDTQYF; cdr3_nt: TGCAGTGCCCTGACTAGCGGGGGCACAGATACGCAGTATTTT
d_call: NA; clone_size: many; cdr3_length: 13; v_call: TRBV20-1; j_call: TRBJ2-1; cdr3_aa: CSANGANYNEQFF; cdr3_nt: TGCAGTGCTAACGGCGCCAACTACAATGAGCAGTTCTTC
d_call: TRBD1; clone_size: many; cdr3_length: 15; v_call: TRBV12-3/TRBV12-4; j_call: TRBJ1-3; cdr3_aa: CASSPGTGREHTIYF; cdr3_nt: TGTGCCAGCAGCCCCGGGACAGGGCGAGAACACACCATATATTTT
d_call: NA; clone_size: NA; cdr3_length: 15; v_call: TRBV19; j_call: TRBJ1-4; cdr3_aa: CASIPRGGTNEKLFF; cdr3_nt: TGTGCCAGCATCCCCAGGGGAGGAACTAATGAAAAACTGTTTTTT
d_call: TRBD1; clone_size: few; cdr3_length: 16; v_call: TRBV5-1; j_call: TRBJ1-5; cdr3_aa: CASDPGQGFSNQPQHF; cdr3_nt: TGCGCCAGCGACCCGGGACAGGGTTTTAGCAATCAGCCCCAGCATTTT
d_call: TRBD1; clone_size: NA; cdr3_length: 16; v_call: TRBV7-7; j_call: TRBJ2-2; cdr3_aa: CASSSGQGGYGGELFF; cdr3_nt: TGTGCTAGCAGCTCAGGACAGGGCGGGTATGGCGGGGAGCTGTTTTTT
d_call: NA; clone_size: many; cdr3_length: 16; v_call: TRBV5-1; j_call: TRBJ2-3; cdr3_aa: CASSLAGGEVADTQYF; cdr3_nt: TGCGCCAGCAGCTTGGCCGGGGGAGAGGTAGCAGATACGCAGTATTTT
d_call: NA; clone_size: NA; cdr3_length: 13; v_call: TRBV12-3/TRBV12-4; j_call: TRBJ2-3; cdr3_aa: CASRLDGFYTQYF; cdr3_nt: TGTGCCAGCAGGCTCGATGGGTTCTATACGCAGTATTTT